This T cell receptor (beta chain) is drawn from a study of PD-1 blockade in classical Hodgkin lymphoma. The germline V gene encodes CDR1 MNHNY and CDR2 SVGAGI (reference sequence). The CDR3 runs 16 residues. J lost 7 bases, V lost 4 bases, and 7 bases had no gene match. About this clone: Its antigen is still unknown.

Using immunoSEQ multiplex PCR, the repertoire was profiled, and TCRdb retains in-frame clones only, with some absent. Of approximately 39,000 clones listed, 70% to 80% are singletons. Study results and limitations: Nivolumab starters within 1 year of ASCT were excluded. The repertoire differences lack a defined cause, possibly disease activity or prior therapy. Those achieving complete response showed baseline diversity like newly diagnosed patients.

Time point specified: cycle 4 day 1 (C4D1), after five to seven weeks of nivolumab. Each patient relapsed following autologous stem cell transplantation, and prior brentuximab vedotin exposure differed. Each best response was a complete response, a partial response or progressive disease. The clonotype originates from a human donor with classical Hodgkin lymphoma. Sequencing used peripheral blood mononuclear cells (PBMCs), obtained before the fourth cycle of nivolumab. The V call is TRBV6-6, the J call TRBJ1-6, with TRBD1 matching 10 bases. The CDR3 DNA reads TGTGCCAGCAGTTTGGCTCCGGGACAGGGGAATTCACCCCTCCACTTT. Protein sequence: CASSLAPGQGNSPLHF.